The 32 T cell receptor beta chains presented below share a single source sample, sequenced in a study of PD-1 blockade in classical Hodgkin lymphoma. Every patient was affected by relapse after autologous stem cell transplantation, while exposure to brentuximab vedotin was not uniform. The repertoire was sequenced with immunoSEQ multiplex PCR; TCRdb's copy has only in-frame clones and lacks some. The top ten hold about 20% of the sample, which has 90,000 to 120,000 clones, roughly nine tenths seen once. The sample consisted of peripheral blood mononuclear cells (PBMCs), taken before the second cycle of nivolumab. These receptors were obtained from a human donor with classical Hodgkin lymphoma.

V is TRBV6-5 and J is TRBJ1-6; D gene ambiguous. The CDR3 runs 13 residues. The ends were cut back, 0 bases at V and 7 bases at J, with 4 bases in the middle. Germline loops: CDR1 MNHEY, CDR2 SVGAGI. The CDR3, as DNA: TGTGCCAGCAGTTACTCCCCGAATTCACCCCTCCACTTT. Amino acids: CASSYSPNSPLHF.

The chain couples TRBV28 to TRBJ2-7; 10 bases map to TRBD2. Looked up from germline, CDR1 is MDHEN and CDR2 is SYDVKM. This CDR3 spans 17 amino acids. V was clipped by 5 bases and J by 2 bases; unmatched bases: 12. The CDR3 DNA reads TGTGCCAGCAGTGCCACAATAGGACTAGCGGCAACCTACGAGCAGTACTTC. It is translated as CASSATIGLAATYEQYF.

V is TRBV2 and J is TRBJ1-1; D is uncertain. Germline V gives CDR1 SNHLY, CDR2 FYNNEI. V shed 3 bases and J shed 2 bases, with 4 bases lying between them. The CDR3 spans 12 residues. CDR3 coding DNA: TGTGCCAGCAGTGACCGAAACACTGAAGCTTTCTTT. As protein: CASSDRNTEAFF. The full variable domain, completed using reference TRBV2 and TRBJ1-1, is EPEVTQTPSHQVTQMGQEVILRCVPISNHLYFYWYRQILGQKVEFLVSFYNNEISEKSEIFDDQFSVERPDGSNFTLKIRSTKLEDSAMYFCASSDRNTEAFFGQGTRLTVV.

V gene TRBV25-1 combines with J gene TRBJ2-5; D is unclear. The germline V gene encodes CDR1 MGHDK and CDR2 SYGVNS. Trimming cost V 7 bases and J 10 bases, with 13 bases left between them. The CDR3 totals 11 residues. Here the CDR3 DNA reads TGTGCCAGCAAAGGACCGGTTTTCCAGTACTTC. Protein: CASKGPVFQYF.

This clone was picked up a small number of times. The CDR3 loop reads CASRRAPLGNEQFF. CDR3 DNA: TGTGCCAGTAGGCGGGCTCCCCTAGGCAATGAGCAGTTCTTC. This chain connects TRBV19 to TRBJ2-1; possibly TRBD2 for D (5 bases). The CDR3 covers 14 residues. V was trimmed by 6 bases and J by 6 bases, leaving 15 bases between them. From germline, CDR1 is LNHDA and CDR2 SQIVND (reference sequence).

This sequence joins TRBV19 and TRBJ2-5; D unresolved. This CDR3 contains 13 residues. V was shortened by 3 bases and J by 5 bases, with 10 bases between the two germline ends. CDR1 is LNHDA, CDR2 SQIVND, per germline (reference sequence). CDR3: CASSMGQRETQYF. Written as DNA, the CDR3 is TGTGCCAGTAGTATGGGCCAGAGGGAGACCCAGTACTTC.

In DNA, the CDR3 is TGTGCCAGCGGGGGAGATATATATACTAGCAATCAGCCCCAGCATTTT. It yields the protein CASGGDIYTSNQPQHF. V gene TRBV28 combines with J gene TRBJ1-5; a possible D gene is TRBD1 (5 bases). The CDR3 length is 16 residues. Trimming cost V 8 bases and J 0 bases, with 17 bases left between them. In germline, CDR1 is MDHEN, CDR2 SYDVKM.

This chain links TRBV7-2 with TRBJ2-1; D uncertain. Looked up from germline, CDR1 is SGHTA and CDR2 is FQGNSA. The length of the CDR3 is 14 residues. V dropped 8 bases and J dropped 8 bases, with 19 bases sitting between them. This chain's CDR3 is CASGRALGFDEQFF. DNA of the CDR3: TGTGCCAGCGGCCGGGCCTTAGGTTTCGATGAGCAGTTCTTC.

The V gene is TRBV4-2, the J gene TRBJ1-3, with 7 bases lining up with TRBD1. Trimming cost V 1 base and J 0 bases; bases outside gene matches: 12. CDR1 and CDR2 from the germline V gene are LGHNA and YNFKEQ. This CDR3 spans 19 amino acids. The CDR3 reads CASSQATLGQSSSGNTIYF. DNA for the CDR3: TGTGCCAGCAGCCAAGCTACCTTGGGACAGTCCAGCTCTGGAAACACCATATATTTT.

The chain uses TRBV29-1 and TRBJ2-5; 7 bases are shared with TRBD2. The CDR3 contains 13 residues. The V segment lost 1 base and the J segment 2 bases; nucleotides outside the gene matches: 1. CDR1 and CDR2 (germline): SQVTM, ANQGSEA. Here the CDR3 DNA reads TGCAGCGTTGAAGGCGGGGGACAAGAGACCCAGTACTTC. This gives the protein CSVEGGGQETQYF.

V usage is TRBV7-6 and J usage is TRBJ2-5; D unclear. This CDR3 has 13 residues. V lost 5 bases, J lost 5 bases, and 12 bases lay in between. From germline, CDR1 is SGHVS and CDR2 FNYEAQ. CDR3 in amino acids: CASSPSPSETQYF. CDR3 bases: TGTGCCAGCAGCCCGAGCCCCTCCGAGACCCAGTACTTC.

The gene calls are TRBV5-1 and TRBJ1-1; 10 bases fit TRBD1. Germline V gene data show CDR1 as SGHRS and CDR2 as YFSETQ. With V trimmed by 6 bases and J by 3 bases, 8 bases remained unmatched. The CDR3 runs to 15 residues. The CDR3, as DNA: TGCGCCAGCACCCTATGGACAGGGGGGGACACTGAAGCTTTCTTT. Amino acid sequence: CASTLWTGGDTEAFF.

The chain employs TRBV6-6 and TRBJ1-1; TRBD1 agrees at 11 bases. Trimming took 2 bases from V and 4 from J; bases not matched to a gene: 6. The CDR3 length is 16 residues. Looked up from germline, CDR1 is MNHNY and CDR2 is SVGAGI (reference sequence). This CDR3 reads CASSYLGTGGSTEAFF. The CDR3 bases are TGTGCCAGCAGTTACCTGGGGACAGGGGGAAGCACTGAAGCTTTCTTT.

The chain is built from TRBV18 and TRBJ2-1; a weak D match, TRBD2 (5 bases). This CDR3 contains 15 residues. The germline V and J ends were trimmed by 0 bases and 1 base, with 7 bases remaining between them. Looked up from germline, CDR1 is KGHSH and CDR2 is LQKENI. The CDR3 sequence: CASSPPSASYNEQFF. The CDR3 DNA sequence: TGTGCCAGCTCACCACCTAGCGCGTCCTACAATGAGCAGTTCTTC.

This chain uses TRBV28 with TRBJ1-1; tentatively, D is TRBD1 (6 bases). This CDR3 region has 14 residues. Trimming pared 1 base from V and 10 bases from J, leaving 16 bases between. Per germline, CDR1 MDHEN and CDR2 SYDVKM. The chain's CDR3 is CASSLLGTGIRAFF. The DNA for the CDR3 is TGTGCCAGCAGTTTATTGGGTACAGGGATAAGAGCTTTCTTT.

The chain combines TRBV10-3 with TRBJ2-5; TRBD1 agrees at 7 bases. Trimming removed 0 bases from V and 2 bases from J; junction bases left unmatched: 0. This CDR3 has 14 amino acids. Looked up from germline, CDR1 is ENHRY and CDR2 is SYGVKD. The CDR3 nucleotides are TGTGCCATCAGTGAGTCGGGACAGCAAGAGACCCAGTACTTC. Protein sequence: CAISESGQQETQYF.

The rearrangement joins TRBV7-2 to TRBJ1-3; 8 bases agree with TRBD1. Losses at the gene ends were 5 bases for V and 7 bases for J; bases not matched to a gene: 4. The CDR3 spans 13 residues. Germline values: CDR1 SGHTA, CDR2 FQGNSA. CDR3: CASSPGQGNTIYF. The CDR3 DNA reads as TGTGCCAGCAGCCCCGGACAGGGCAACACCATATATTTT.

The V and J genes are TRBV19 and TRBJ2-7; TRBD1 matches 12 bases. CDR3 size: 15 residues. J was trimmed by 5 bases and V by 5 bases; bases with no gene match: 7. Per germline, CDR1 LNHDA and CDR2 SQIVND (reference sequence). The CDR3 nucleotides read TGTGCCAGTAGTGGCCCGGGACAGGGGGCCCACGAGCAGTACTTC. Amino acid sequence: CASSGPGQGAHEQYF.

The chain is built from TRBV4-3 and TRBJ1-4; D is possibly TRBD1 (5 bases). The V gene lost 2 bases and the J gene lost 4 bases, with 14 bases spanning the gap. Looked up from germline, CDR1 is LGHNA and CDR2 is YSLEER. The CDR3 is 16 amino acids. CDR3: CASSQTPARGNEKLFF. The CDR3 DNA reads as TGCGCCAGCAGCCAAACCCCCGCAAGGGGTAATGAAAAACTGTTTTTT.

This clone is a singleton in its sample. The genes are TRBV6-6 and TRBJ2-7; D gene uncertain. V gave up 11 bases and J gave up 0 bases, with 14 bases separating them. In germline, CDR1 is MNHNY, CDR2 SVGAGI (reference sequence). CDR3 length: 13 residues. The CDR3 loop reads CASTPNYSYEQYF. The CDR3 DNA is TGTGCCTCCACTCCAAATTACTCCTACGAGCAGTACTTC.

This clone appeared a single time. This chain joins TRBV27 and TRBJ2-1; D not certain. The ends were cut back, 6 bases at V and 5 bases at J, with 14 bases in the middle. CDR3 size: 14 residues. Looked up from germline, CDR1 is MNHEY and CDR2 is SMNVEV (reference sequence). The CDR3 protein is CASRDIRRHNEQFF. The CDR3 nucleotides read TGTGCCAGCAGAGATATCAGGCGCCACAATGAGCAGTTCTTC.

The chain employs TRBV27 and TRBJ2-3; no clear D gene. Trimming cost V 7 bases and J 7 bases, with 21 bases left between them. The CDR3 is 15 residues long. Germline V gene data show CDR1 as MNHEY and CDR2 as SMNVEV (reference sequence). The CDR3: CASNSEKRQWYTQYF. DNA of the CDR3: TGTGCCAGCAATTCCGAGAAGCGTCAGTGGTATACGCAGTATTTT.

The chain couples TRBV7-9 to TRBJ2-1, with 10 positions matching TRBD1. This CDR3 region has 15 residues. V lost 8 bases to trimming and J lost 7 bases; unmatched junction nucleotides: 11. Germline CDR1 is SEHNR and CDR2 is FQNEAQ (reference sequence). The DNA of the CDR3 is TGTGCCAGCCAAGACGGGACAGGGGTGGGGAATGAGCAGTTCTTC. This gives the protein CASQDGTGVGNEQFF.

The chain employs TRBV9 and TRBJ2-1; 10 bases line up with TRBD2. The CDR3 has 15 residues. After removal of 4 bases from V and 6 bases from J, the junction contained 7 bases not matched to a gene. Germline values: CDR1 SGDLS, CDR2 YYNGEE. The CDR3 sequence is CASSFGLADLNEQFF. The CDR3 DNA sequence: TGTGCCAGCAGCTTCGGACTAGCGGACCTCAATGAGCAGTTCTTC.

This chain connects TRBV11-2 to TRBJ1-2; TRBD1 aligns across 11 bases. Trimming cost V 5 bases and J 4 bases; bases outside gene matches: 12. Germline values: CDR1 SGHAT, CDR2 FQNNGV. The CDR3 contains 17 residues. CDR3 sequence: CASSQGTGGLIGYGYTF. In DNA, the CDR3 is TGTGCCAGCAGCCAGGGGACAGGGGGGCTTATTGGCTATGGCTACACCTTC.

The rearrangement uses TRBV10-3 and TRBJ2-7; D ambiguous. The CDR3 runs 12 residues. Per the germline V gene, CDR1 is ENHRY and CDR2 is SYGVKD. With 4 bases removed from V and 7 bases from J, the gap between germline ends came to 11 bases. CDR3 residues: CAISAVSGEQYF. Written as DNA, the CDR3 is TGTGCCATCAGTGCAGTCTCCGGGGAGCAGTACTTC.

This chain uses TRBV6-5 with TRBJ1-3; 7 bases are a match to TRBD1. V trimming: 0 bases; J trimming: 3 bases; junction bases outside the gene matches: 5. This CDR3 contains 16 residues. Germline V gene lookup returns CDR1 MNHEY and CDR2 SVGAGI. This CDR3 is CASSYSNRGSGNTIYF. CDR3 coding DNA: TGTGCCAGCAGTTACTCGAACAGGGGAAGTGGAAACACCATATATTTT.

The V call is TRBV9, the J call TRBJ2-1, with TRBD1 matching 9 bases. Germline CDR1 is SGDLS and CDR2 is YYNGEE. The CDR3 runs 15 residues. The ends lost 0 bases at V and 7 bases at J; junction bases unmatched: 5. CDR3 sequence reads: CASSVDGTGWNEQFF. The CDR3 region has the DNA TGTGCCAGCAGCGTAGATGGGACAGGGTGGAATGAGCAGTTCTTC. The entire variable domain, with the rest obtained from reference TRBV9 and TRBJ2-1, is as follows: DSGVTQTPKHLITATGQRVTLRCSPRSGDLSVYWYQQSLDQGLQFLIQYYNGEERAKGNILERFSAQQFPDLHSELNLSSLELGDSALYFCASSVDGTGWNEQFFGPGTRLTVL.

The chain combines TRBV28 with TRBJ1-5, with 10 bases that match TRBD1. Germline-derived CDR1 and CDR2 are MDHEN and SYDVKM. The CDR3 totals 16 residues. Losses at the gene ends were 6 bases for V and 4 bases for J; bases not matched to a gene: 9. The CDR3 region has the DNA TGTGCCAGCAGCCCACGAGGGACAGGGGCAAATCAGCCCCAGCATTTT. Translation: CASSPRGTGANQPQHF.

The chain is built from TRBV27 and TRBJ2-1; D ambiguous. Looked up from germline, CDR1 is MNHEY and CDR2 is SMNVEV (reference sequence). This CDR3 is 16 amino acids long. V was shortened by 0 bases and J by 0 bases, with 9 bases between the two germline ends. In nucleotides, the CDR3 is TGTGCCAGCAGTTTATCGGGTCAGAGCTCCTACAATGAGCAGTTCTTC. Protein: CASSLSGQSSYNEQFF.

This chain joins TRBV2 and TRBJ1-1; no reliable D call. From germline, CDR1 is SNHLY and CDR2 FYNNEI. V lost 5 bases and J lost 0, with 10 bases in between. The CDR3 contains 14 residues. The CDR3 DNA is TGTGCCAGCAGTCTGAGTAGAGTGAACACTGAAGCTTTCTTT. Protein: CASSLSRVNTEAFF.

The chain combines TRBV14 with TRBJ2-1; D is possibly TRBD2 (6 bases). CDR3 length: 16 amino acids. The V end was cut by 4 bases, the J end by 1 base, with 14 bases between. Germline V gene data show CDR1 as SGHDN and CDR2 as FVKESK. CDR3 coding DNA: TGTGCCAGCAGCCGTCGCCGGGACTCATCCTACAATGAGCAGTTCTTC. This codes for CASSRRRDSSYNEQFF.